Below are 21 T cell receptor beta chains sequenced from a single sample in a study of response to subunit inactivated influenza vaccine. MiXCR was run by TCRdb on the RT-PCR reads, yielding one entry per CDR3 protein. Of around 490,000 distinct CDR3 sequences listed, 7.6% are singletons. Specimen: PBMCs from blood, collected roughly 24 months after vaccination. These receptors all come from a man between 50 and 69 years old who received an inactivated influenza vaccine.

This clonotype was recorded at least ten times. The chain is built from TRBV14 and TRBJ2-5; no clear D. Germline CDR1 SGHDN, CDR2 FVKESK. Between the trimmed V and J ends, which lost 1 base and 5 bases, there was a span of 8 bases. CDR3 length: 13 residues. The CDR3 sequence: CASSQGLVETQYF. The CDR3 DNA reads as TGTGCCAGCAGCCAAGGCCTGGTGGAGACCCAGTACTTC.

This chain links TRBV9 with TRBJ2-1, with 16 bases that match TRBD2. Germline V lookup: CDR1 SGDLS, CDR2 YYNGEE. The V and J ends lost 3 bases and 9 bases, in that order; junction bases with no gene match: 6. CDR3 length equals 16 residues. The CDR3 DNA follows: TGTGCCAGCAGCGCCTTGGGACTAGCGGGAGGGGTTGAGCAGTTCTTC. This translates into CASSALGLAGGVEQFF.

The V call is TRBV20-1, the J call TRBJ1-6; D possibly corresponds to TRBD1 (5 bases). This CDR3 region has 14 residues. CDR1 is DFQATT, CDR2 SNEGSKA, per germline (reference sequence). V lost 1 base and J lost 2, with 6 bases in between. CDR3 loop: CSARGGTYNSPLHF. CDR3 bases: TGCAGTGCTAGAGGGGGCACCTATAATTCACCCCTCCACTTT.

In this sample, this clonotype turned up many times. The rearrangement links TRBV20-1 to TRBJ2-5; unclear D gene. V lost 2 bases and J 3 bases, leaving 4 bases between the germline ends. The CDR3 is 11 residues long. The germline CDR1 and CDR2 sequences are DFQATT and SNEGSKA (reference sequence). CDR3 sequence reads: CSARLEETQYF. The CDR3 region has the DNA TGCAGTGCTAGACTAGAAGAGACCCAGTACTTC.

The rearrangement uses TRBV10-1 and TRBJ1-1; D is uncertain. This CDR3 has 14 residues. Trimming cost V 0 bases and J 1 base, with 6 bases left between them. Germline V gene data show CDR1 as WNHNN and CDR2 as SYGVQD (reference sequence). CDR3: CASSESRPNTEAFF. The CDR3 nucleotides read TGCGCCAGCAGTGAGTCGAGACCGAACACTGAAGCTTTCTTT.

The sample holds a few counts of this clonotype. The genes are TRBV5-1 and TRBJ1-1; D perhaps matches TRBD1 (6 bases). Trimming took off 0 bases at V and 8 bases at J, with 11 bases between the two ends. Looked up from germline, CDR1 is SGHRS and CDR2 is YFSETQ. This CDR3 is 13 amino acids long. CDR3 nucleotides: TGCGCCAGCAGCTTGGAACAGGGAAGGGAAGCTTTCTTT. Translation: CASSLEQGREAFF.

This rearrangement joins TRBV6-5 to TRBJ2-7, with D perhaps being TRBD1 or TRBD2 (5 bases each). Germline assignment: CDR1 MNHEY and CDR2 SVGAGI. This CDR3 is 14 amino acids long. V was trimmed by 4 bases and J by 2 bases, leaving 12 bases between them. CDR3 region: CASSSGPVTYEQYF. DNA of the CDR3: TGTGCCAGCAGTTCGGGACCCGTGACCTACGAGCAGTACTTC.

The chain is built from TRBV3-1 and TRBJ1-2; D not certain. V was clipped by 0 bases and J by 7 bases, with 18 bases between them. The germline gives CDR1 LGHDT, CDR2 YNNKEL (reference sequence). The CDR3 has 16 residues. CDR3 coding DNA: TGTGCCAGCAGCCAAGATTGGCCAAACCTCGCGCGTGGCTACACCTTC. Its translation: CASSQDWPNLARGYTF.

This clonotype was recorded many times. The V gene is TRBV28, the J gene TRBJ2-7, with D tentatively TRBD1 (6 bases). Trimming removed 3 bases at V and 3 bases at J, with 15 bases between. Germline V gives CDR1 MDHEN, CDR2 SYDVKM. The CDR3 is made up of 15 amino acids. This chain's CDR3 is CASSLDQGIFYEQYF. CDR3 nucleotides: TGTGCCAGCAGTTTGGATCAGGGGATCTTCTACGAGCAGTACTTC.

J is TRBJ2-7 and V is TRBV18; a weak D match, TRBD2 (6 bases). CDR1 KGHSH and CDR2 LQKENI come from the germline V gene. The V and J ends lost 2 bases and 1 base respectively, with 12 bases between them. This CDR3 comprises 15 residues. The CDR3 reads CASSPGVAASYEQYF. The CDR3 nucleotides read TGTGCCAGCTCACCAGGGGTAGCGGCTTCCTACGAGCAGTACTTC.

The genes are TRBV20-1 and TRBJ1-4, with TRBD1 identical over 8 bases. Germline values: CDR1 DFQATT, CDR2 SNEGSKA (reference sequence). This CDR3 is built from 15 residues. Losses at the gene ends were 1 base for V and 4 bases for J; bases not matched to a gene: 5. The CDR3 here is CSARGRTGNNEKLFF. The CDR3 DNA is TGCAGTGCTAGAGGGAGGACAGGGAATAATGAAAAACTGTTTTTT.

A remark on this clonotype: Since a much larger clone is just one base distant, this may be a read error. The conserved phenylalanine or tryptophan normally closing the CDR3 is absent here, so this likely arose from a read error. V gene TRBV7-9 combines with J gene TRBJ2-3; 9 bases agree with TRBD2. The CDR3 spans 16 residues. Unmatched junction bases numbered 4, after V lost 1 base and J lost 2 bases. Germline CDR1 and CDR2: SEHNR and FQNEAQ (reference sequence). The CDR3 sequence is CASSLVAGGYTDTQYL. The CDR3 DNA follows: TGTGCCAGCAGCTTAGTTGCGGGAGGGTACACAGATACGCAGTATTTA.

J is TRBJ2-7 and V is TRBV19; D gene unclear. Trimming took off 1 base at V and 5 bases at J, with 9 bases between the two ends. This CDR3 is built from 13 residues. Per the germline V gene, CDR1 is LNHDA and CDR2 is SQIVND (reference sequence). The CDR3 loop is CASSIGNSNEQYF. CDR3 nucleotide sequence: TGTGCCAGTAGTATAGGTAACAGTAACGAGCAGTACTTC.

This clonotype was observed a handful of times. The V gene is TRBV4-2, the J gene TRBJ1-5; TRBD1 is a possible D gene (6 bases). This CDR3 has 15 amino acids. With 0 bases removed from V and 7 bases from J, the gap between germline ends came to 13 bases. Germline lookup yields CDR1 LGHNA and CDR2 YNFKEQ. CDR3 coding DNA: TGTGCCAGCAGCCAAGATCACGGGGGCAGGCAGCCCCAGCATTTT. Protein: CASSQDHGGRQPQHF.

This clonotype was recorded at least ten times. V is TRBV5-1 and J is TRBJ1-2, with 8 positions matching TRBD1. The germline CDR1 and CDR2 sequences are SGHRS and YFSETQ. The CDR3 runs 14 residues. V shed 0 bases and J 6 bases; nucleotides not matched to a gene: 4. CDR3 region: CASSLGDRGHGYTF. The CDR3 DNA reads TGCGCCAGCAGCTTGGGTGACAGGGGACATGGCTACACCTTC. Complete variable domain (other parts from reference TRBV5-1 and TRBJ1-2): KAGVTQTPRYLIKTRGQQVTLSCSPISGHRSVSWYQQTPGQGLQFLFEYFSETQRNKGNFPGRFSGRQFSNSRSEMNVSTLELGDSALYLCASSLGDRGHGYTFGSGTRLTVV.

The rearrangement links TRBV6-5 to TRBJ1-5; D remains unclear. Germline CDR1 is MNHEY and CDR2 is SVGAGI. The CDR3 totals 15 residues. Trimming pared 4 bases from V and 2 bases from J, leaving 12 bases between. CDR3: CASSSQVGGNQPQHF. The CDR3 DNA reads TGTGCCAGCAGTTCTCAGGTCGGGGGCAATCAGCCCCAGCATTTT.

The rearrangement links TRBV7-8 to TRBJ1-5, with D perhaps matching TRBD1 (5 bases). The V gene's germline CDR1 is SGHVS and CDR2 FQNEAQ. The CDR3 is 16 amino acids. V was cut by 7 bases and J by 8 bases, with 24 bases left in between. The chain's CDR3 is CASTASGRGRAKPQHF. The CDR3 DNA follows: TGTGCCAGCACCGCCAGCGGGCGGGGCCGGGCAAAGCCCCAGCATTTT.

This clonotype was picked up a small number of times. The chain has TRBV6-1 and TRBJ2-7; TRBD1 aligns across 8 bases. Germline V gives CDR1 MNHNS, CDR2 SASEGT. The CDR3 covers 14 residues. J gave up 4 bases and V 3 bases, and 5 bases lay outside the gene matches. The CDR3 sequence is CASSDVDREYEQYF. The DNA of the CDR3 is TGTGCCAGCAGTGACGTGGACAGGGAGTACGAGCAGTACTTC.

This clonotype has at least ten counts. The rearrangement joins TRBV5-6 to TRBJ1-1, with 7 bases that match TRBD1. The CDR3 spans 14 residues. Germline CDR1 is SGHDT and CDR2 is YYEEEE. Trimming cost V 1 base and J 9 bases; bases outside gene matches: 9. CDR3 sequence reads: CASSLYSSGGQAFF. In DNA form, the CDR3 reads TGTGCCAGCAGCTTGTATTCGTCAGGGGGTCAAGCTTTCTTT.

This sequence joins TRBV27 and TRBJ2-1; perhaps D is TRBD1 or TRBD2 (6 bases each). Trimming shortened V by 2 bases and J by 10 bases, and 15 bases separated the two germline ends. The germline V gene encodes CDR1 MNHEY and CDR2 SMNVEV (reference sequence). The CDR3 has 14 amino acids. The CDR3 sequence: CASSLRGSAGEQFF. CDR3 DNA sequence: TGTGCCAGCAGTTTAAGGGGGTCGGCGGGGGAGCAGTTCTTC.

This clonotype was recorded a few times. The chain couples TRBV3-1 to TRBJ2-3; TRBD2 is a possible D gene (5 bases). Trimming took 4 bases from V and 4 from J, leaving 12 bases between them. This CDR3 is 14 amino acids long. Per germline, CDR1 LGHDT and CDR2 YNNKEL (reference sequence). The CDR3 nucleotides read TGTGCCAGCAGCCTACTAGTGAGCGCAGATACGCAGTATTTT. This sequence encodes CASSLLVSADTQYF.